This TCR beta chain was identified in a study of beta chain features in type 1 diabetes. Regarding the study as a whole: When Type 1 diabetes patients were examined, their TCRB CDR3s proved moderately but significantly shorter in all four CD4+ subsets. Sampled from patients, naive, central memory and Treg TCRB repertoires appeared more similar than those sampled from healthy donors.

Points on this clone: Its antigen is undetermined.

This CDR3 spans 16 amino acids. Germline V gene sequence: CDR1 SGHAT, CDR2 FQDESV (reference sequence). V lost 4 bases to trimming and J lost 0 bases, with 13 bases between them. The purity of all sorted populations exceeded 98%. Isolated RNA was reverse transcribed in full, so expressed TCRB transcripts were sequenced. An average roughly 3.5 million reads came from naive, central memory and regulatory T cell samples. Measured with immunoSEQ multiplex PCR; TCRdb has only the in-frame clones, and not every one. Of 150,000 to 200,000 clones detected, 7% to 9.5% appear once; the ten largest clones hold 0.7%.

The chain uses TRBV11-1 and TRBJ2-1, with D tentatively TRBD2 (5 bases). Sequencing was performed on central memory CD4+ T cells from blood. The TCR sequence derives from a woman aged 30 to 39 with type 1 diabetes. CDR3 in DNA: TGTGCCAGCAGCTCTACAGCGGTATACTCCTACAATGAGCAGTTCTTC. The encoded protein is CASSSTAVYSYNEQFF.